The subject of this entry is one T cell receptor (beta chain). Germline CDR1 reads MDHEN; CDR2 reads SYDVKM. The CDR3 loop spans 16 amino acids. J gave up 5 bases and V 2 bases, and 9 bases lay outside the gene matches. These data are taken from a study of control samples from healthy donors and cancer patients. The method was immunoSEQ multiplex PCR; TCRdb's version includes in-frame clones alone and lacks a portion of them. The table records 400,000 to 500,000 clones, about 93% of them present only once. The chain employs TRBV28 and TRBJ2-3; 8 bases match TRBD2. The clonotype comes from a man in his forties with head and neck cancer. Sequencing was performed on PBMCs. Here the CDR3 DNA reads TGTGCCAGCAGTTTAATGGTCTCGGGGGGGAAAGATACGCAGTATTTT. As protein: CASSLMVSGGKDTQYF.